This TCR beta chain was documented in a study of cytomegalovirus exposure and HLA in healthy donors. Study-wide points: The study labeled fewer than 200 TCR beta chains cytomegalovirus-associated.

The primer mix had 60 Vbeta and 13 Jbeta primers. The table came from immunoSEQ multiplex PCR; TCRdb's copy has only in-frame clones and leaves some out. The top ten hold 1% of the sample, which has some 190,000 clones, about 85% seen once. Germline CDR1 reads SGHAT; CDR2 reads FQNNGV. V lost 4 bases to trimming and J lost 2 bases, with 21 bases between them. The CDR3 runs to 17 residues. On this clone: The antigen remains undetermined.

The clonotype originates from a boy under 10 years old in good health and CMV-seronegative. This chain joins TRBV11-2 and TRBJ2-7; the D gene is possibly TRBD1 (5 bases). Sequencing input: PBMCs. The CDR3 sequence is CASSSPWSRQPPYEQYF. CDR3 DNA: TGTGCCAGCAGCTCTCCTTGGTCGAGACAGCCTCCCTACGAGCAGTACTTC.